One sample yielded the 20 T cell receptor beta chains listed below, sequenced in a study of OX40 agonist ivuxolimab in advanced cancers. The data were produced by immunoSEQ multiplex PCR, yet TCRdb's version contains in-frame clones alone and is incomplete. Here the sample spans 20,000 to 25,000 clones, around 84% being singletons. Sequences were derived from CD4+ or CD8+ T cells sorted from blood, sampled in a trial of the OX40 agonist ivuxolimab. All receptors come from an adult with an advanced solid tumor such as melanoma, head and neck, liver or kidney cancer.

The chain uses TRBV5-1 and TRBJ2-7; D is unresolved. The V end was cut by 1 base, the J end by 5 bases, with 1 base between. CDR1 is SGHRS and CDR2 is YFSETQ in the germline V gene. CDR3 length equals 10 residues. The CDR3 loop is CASSLNEQYF. DNA for the CDR3: TGCGCCAGCAGCTTGAACGAGCAGTACTTC.

The gene calls are TRBV5-1 and TRBJ2-3; D is unresolved. CDR3 size: 12 residues. Germline V lookup: CDR1 SGHRS, CDR2 YFSETQ. Trimming took 7 bases from V and 7 from J, leaving 13 bases between them. CDR3 DNA: TGCGCCAGCGGACCTGGGTCATATACGCAGTATTTT. Protein sequence: CASGPGSYTQYF.

The J gene is TRBJ2-7, the V gene TRBV28; no reliable D call. CDR1 and CDR2 from the germline V gene are MDHEN and SYDVKM. The CDR3 sequence is 11 residues long. Trimming shortened V by 8 bases and J by 1 base, and 6 bases separated the two germline ends. Written as DNA, the CDR3 is TGTGCCAGCGGTTCTTCCTACGAGCAGTACTTC. Translation: CASGSSYEQYF.

This chain uses TRBV11-1 with TRBJ2-3; 11 bases agree with TRBD1. This CDR3 is built from 17 residues. From germline, CDR1 is SGHAT and CDR2 FQDESV (reference sequence). Trimming took 3 bases from V and 4 from J; bases not matched to a gene: 9. CDR3 sequence (DNA): TGTGCCAGCAGCTTCGACTCGGACAGGGGGCGAGCAGATACGCAGTATTTT. Amino acids: CASSFDSDRGRADTQYF.

This clone was counted a single time. This rearrangement joins TRBV13 to TRBJ2-2, with 7 bases that match TRBD1. This CDR3 contains 17 residues. Germline CDR1 PRHDT, CDR2 FYEKMQ (reference sequence). Trimming took 5 bases from V and 7 from J; bases not matched to a gene: 16. This CDR3 reads CASSQRGFTGAGGELFF. In DNA form, the CDR3 reads TGTGCCAGCAGCCAACGAGGCTTTACAGGGGCCGGCGGGGAGCTGTTTTTT.

CDR3 DNA: TGTGCCAGCAAGAGAGCGGGGTCCCTCTACGAGCAGTACTTC. As protein: CASKRAGSLYEQYF. This chain connects TRBV7-8 to TRBJ2-7; 7 bases agree with TRBD2. Germline assignment: CDR1 SGHVS and CDR2 FQNEAQ. Trimming at V came to 7 bases and at J to 3 bases, leaving 9 bases not matched to a gene. The CDR3 is 14 amino acids.

The genes are TRBV6-1 and TRBJ2-2; 8 bases map to TRBD1. This CDR3 has 12 amino acids. Germline V gene sequence: CDR1 MNHNS, CDR2 SASEGT. The V segment lost 7 bases and the J segment 6 bases; nucleotides outside the gene matches: 1. The CDR3 bases are TGTGCCAGCAAGACAGGGGCCGGGGAGCTGTTTTTT. This gives the protein CASKTGAGELFF.

Note on this clone: One junction end does not reproduce the germline sequence, and a read error may be involved. This chain uses TRBV28 with TRBJ2-2; D is tentatively TRBD1 or TRBD2 (6 bases each). CDR3 length: 15 residues. Germline CDR1 is MDHEN and CDR2 is SYDVKM. In DNA form, the CDR3 reads TGTGCCAGCAGTACGGGACAAGAGAACACCGGGGGGCTGTTTTTT. Residues: CASSTGQENTGGLFF.

This chain links TRBV10-2 with TRBJ2-3; 8 bases agree with TRBD2. V shed 8 bases and J 1 base; nucleotides not matched to a gene: 2. Germline V lookup: CDR1 WSHSY, CDR2 SAAADI. The CDR3 spans 13 residues. CDR3 amino acids: CASETSGTDTQYF. DNA for the CDR3: TGCGCCAGCGAGACTAGCGGCACAGATACGCAGTATTTT.

V usage is TRBV15 and J usage is TRBJ2-7; D not resolved. The length of the CDR3 is 18 residues. Trimming removed 3 bases at V and 0 bases at J, with 21 bases between. Germline V gene lookup returns CDR1 LNHNV and CDR2 YYDKDF (reference sequence). The CDR3 nucleotides read TGTGCCACCAGCAGCTCCTGGACGATGGCAGGAGCCTCCTACGAGCAGTACTTC. Translation: CATSSSWTMAGASYEQYF.

The rearrangement links TRBV2 to TRBJ2-7; possibly TRBD2 for D (6 bases). The CDR3 extends over 14 amino acids. CDR1 SNHLY and CDR2 FYNNEI come from the germline V gene. V gave up 2 bases and J gave up 3 bases, with 11 bases separating them. The CDR3: CASSELAYNYEQYF. CDR3 in DNA: TGTGCCAGCAGTGAACTAGCGTATAACTACGAGCAGTACTTC.

The chain uses TRBV5-6 and TRBJ2-2, with D perhaps matching TRBD1 or TRBD2 (6 bases each). V lost 4 bases and J 1 base, leaving 14 bases between the germline ends. This CDR3 comprises 16 residues. Germline assignment: CDR1 SGHDT and CDR2 YYEEEE. In nucleotides, the CDR3 is TGTGCCAGCAGCGCATTAAGGGGGGAGAACACCGGGGAGCTGTTTTTT. This codes for CASSALRGENTGELFF.

The rearrangement links TRBV7-3 to TRBJ2-7; D could derive from TRBD1 or TRBD2 (6 bases each). The CDR3 is 15 amino acids. Trimming cost V 5 bases and J 0 bases, with 14 bases left between them. CDR1 and CDR2 from the germline V gene are SGHTA and FQGTGA. The CDR3 region has the DNA TGTGCCAGCAGCCGGTATGGGGGGCCCTCCTACGAGCAGTACTTC. This codes for CASSRYGGPSYEQYF.

The chain recombines TRBV5-6 with TRBJ2-7; D is ambiguous. This CDR3 spans 14 amino acids. Germline CDR1 SGHDT, CDR2 YYEEEE. Trimming took 0 bases from V and 0 from J, leaving 7 bases between them. The chain's CDR3 is CASSLGGSSYEQYF. CDR3 nucleotides: TGTGCCAGCAGCTTGGGCGGCAGCTCCTACGAGCAGTACTTC.

The chain uses TRBV30 and TRBJ2-1, with D tentatively TRBD2 (5 bases). The CDR3 has 14 amino acids. Germline CDR1 is GTSNPN and CDR2 is SVGIG (reference sequence). The germline V and J ends were trimmed by 0 bases and 8 bases, with 14 bases remaining between them. The CDR3 reads CAWSVGGYFYEQFF. CDR3 DNA sequence: TGTGCCTGGAGTGTTGGCGGGTACTTTTATGAGCAGTTCTTC. The full variable domain, its missing parts supplied by reference TRBV30 and TRBJ2-1, is SQTIHQWPATLVQPVGSPLSLECTVEGTSNPNLYWYRQAAGRGLQLLFYSVGIGQISSEVPQNLSASRPQDRQFILSSKKLLLSDSGFYLCAWSVGGYFYEQFFGPGTRLTVL.

The genes are TRBV6-5 and TRBJ1-1; D unresolved. Germline loops: CDR1 MNHEY, CDR2 SVGAGI. Trimming shortened V by 6 bases and J by 0 bases, and 11 bases separated the two germline ends. The CDR3 runs to 14 residues. The CDR3 sequence is CASSPLEMNTEAFF. The DNA for the CDR3 is TGTGCCAGCAGCCCCCTAGAGATGAACACTGAAGCTTTCTTT.

This clone was recorded a few times. The CDR3 is CASSDGSHLTDGGQPQHF. CDR3 in DNA: TGTGCCAGCAGTGACGGGTCCCACTTGACAGACGGCGGTCAGCCCCAGCATTTT. This rearrangement joins TRBV6-1 to TRBJ1-5; D may be TRBD1 (5 bases). V was trimmed by 3 bases and J by 6 bases, leaving 24 bases between them. The germline V gene has CDR1 MNHNS and CDR2 SASEGT. The CDR3 spans 18 residues.

Note on this clone: The limits of the CDR3 on the DNA are not certain, so only TCRdb's listed CDR3 is given. The rearrangement links TRBV21-1 to TRBJ2-2. TRBV21-1 corresponds to a pseudogene. From its first to its last residue, the CDR3 has 16 amino acids. The CDR3 loop is CASSKVVGPGTGELFF.

The chain employs TRBV5-6 and TRBJ2-7, with D maybe TRBD1 (5 bases). V was trimmed by 2 bases and J by 3 bases, leaving 9 bases between them. This CDR3 spans 13 amino acids. Germline V CDR1 and CDR2: SGHDT, YYEEEE. The CDR3 region has the DNA TGTGCCAGCAGCTTAGGACAAGACTACGAGCAGTACTTC. As protein: CASSLGQDYEQYF.

This chain joins TRBV6-1 and TRBJ2-3, with D uncertain. V was cut by 0 bases and J by 0 bases, with 10 bases left in between. The CDR3 contains 16 residues. Germline assignment: CDR1 MNHNS and CDR2 SASEGT. This CDR3 reads CASSEAPHYSTDTQYF. The CDR3, as DNA: TGTGCCAGCAGTGAAGCGCCCCATTATAGCACAGATACGCAGTATTTT.